These 9 T cell receptor beta chains were all obtained from the same sample, sequenced in a study of blood T cell repertoires in COVID-19. The repertoire was sequenced with immunoSEQ multiplex PCR; TCRdb's copy has only in-frame clones and lacks some. The sample shows approximately 160,000 clones, 84% of them seen only once. The specimen was peripheral blood. The receptors come from a man aged 40-49 years who had recovered from COVID-19.

The rearrangement uses TRBV2 and TRBJ2-5; the match to TRBD2 covers 8 bases. V gave up 7 bases and J gave up 1 base; unmatched junction bases: 5. The CDR3 length is 14 residues. CDR1 SNHLY and CDR2 FYNNEI come from the germline V gene. The CDR3 DNA follows: TGTGCCAGCAACCTAGCGGGCTTCCAAGAGACCCAGTACTTC. Its protein product is CASNLAGFQETQYF.

V gene TRBV28 combines with J gene TRBJ2-4; 7 bases match TRBD1. CDR1 is MDHEN and CDR2 is SYDVKM in the germline V gene. After removal of 4 bases from V and 6 bases from J, the junction contained 12 bases not matched to a gene. This CDR3 region has 16 residues. CDR3 sequence (DNA): TGTGCCAGCAGTTCTTATACCCCCCAGGGGGTAAACATTCAGTACTTC. It encodes CASSSYTPQGVNIQYF.

This clone was observed once. The chain has TRBV24-1 and TRBJ2-2; a possible D gene is TRBD1 (5 bases). From germline, CDR1 is KGHDR and CDR2 SFDVKD. CDR3 length equals 16 residues. Trimming removed 1 base from V and 5 bases from J, with 13 bases in between. The CDR3 sequence is CATSDFVQAGTGELFF. The CDR3 coding sequence is TGTGCCACCAGTGATTTTGTTCAAGCAGGGACCGGGGAGCTGTTTTTT.

This clone has a single count. This chain links TRBV29-1 with TRBJ1-2; D remains ambiguous. The germline CDR1 and CDR2 sequences are SQVTM and ANQGSEA. This CDR3 is 11 amino acids long. Trimming left V 6 bases short and J 3 bases short, with 8 bases between. The CDR3, as DNA: TGCAGCGTGGAGGAGGACTATGGCTACACCTTC. It codes for CSVEEDYGYTF.

The chain uses TRBV7-9 and TRBJ1-2, with unresolved D. V was cut by 4 bases and J by 4 bases, with 10 bases left in between. The length of the CDR3 is 13 residues. The V gene's germline CDR1 is SEHNR and CDR2 FQNEAQ (reference sequence). CDR3 DNA sequence: TGTGCCAGCAGCTCGGAGGGAATCTATGGCTACACCTTC. Amino acid sequence: CASSSEGIYGYTF.

The CDR3 protein is CASMSQGRETQYF. DNA for the CDR3: TGTGCCAGCATGTCCCAGGGTCGAGAGACCCAGTACTTC. V is TRBV25-1 and J is TRBJ2-5, with a possible D match to TRBD1 (5 bases). V lost 7 bases and J lost 4, with 13 bases in between. The CDR3 is made up of 13 amino acids. CDR1 MGHDK and CDR2 SYGVNS come from the germline V gene.

The chain couples TRBV18 to TRBJ2-7, with D tentatively TRBD1 (5 bases). The CDR3 is made up of 13 amino acids. Germline lookup yields CDR1 KGHSH and CDR2 LQKENI. The V gene lost 6 bases and the J gene lost 6 bases, with 15 bases spanning the gap. CDR3 nucleotides: TGTGCCAGCTCTCCCCGGCAGGGCAGCGAGCAGTACTTC. This translates into CASSPRQGSEQYF.

The chain couples TRBV11-2 to TRBJ2-7; possible D gene TRBD1, 5 bases. The CDR3 runs to 12 residues. In germline, CDR1 is SGHAT, CDR2 FQNNGV. V lost 0 bases and J lost 6, with 6 bases in between. CDR3 in amino acids: CASSLDTGEQYF. In nucleotides, the CDR3 is TGTGCCAGCAGCTTAGACACAGGCGAGCAGTACTTC.

The rearrangement uses TRBV27 and TRBJ1-4; D gene ambiguous. The CDR3 extends over 14 amino acids. The V end was cut by 6 bases, the J end by 4 bases, with 12 bases between. Germline CDR1 is MNHEY and CDR2 is SMNVEV (reference sequence). The CDR3: CASRQNPLNEKLFF. The CDR3, as DNA: TGTGCCAGCAGACAAAATCCCCTTAATGAAAAACTGTTTTTT.